This TCR beta chain was recovered during a study of Graves' ophthalmopathy and Graves' hyperthyroidism. Study-wide background: Researchers obtained peripheral blood at initial diagnosis, before any treatment had begun.

Trimming removed 3 bases at V and 1 base at J, with 9 bases between. The CDR3 runs 14 residues. A 10 ml volume of fresh peripheral blood provided the PBMCs. RNA transcripts were the source from which TCR beta CDR3 regions were amplified. HTBI primers primed a first-round RT-PCR, and a second-round multiplex PCR followed. TCRdb re-called the multiplex PCR reads with MiXCR, one entry per CDR3 protein. The table lists 400,000 to 450,000 distinct CDR3 sequences, around 20% of them singletons, with roughly 3% in the top ten. This clonotype came up many times. The TCR was taken from a woman aged 18 to 35 with stable Graves' hyperthyroidism. The chain couples TRBV12-3 or TRBV12-4 to TRBJ2-5; D call uncertain. The specimen sequenced was peripheral blood. The CDR3 protein is CASSFRRTQETQYF. The CDR3 DNA reads as TGTGCCAGCAGTTTCAGACGGACCCAAGAGACCCAGTACTTC.